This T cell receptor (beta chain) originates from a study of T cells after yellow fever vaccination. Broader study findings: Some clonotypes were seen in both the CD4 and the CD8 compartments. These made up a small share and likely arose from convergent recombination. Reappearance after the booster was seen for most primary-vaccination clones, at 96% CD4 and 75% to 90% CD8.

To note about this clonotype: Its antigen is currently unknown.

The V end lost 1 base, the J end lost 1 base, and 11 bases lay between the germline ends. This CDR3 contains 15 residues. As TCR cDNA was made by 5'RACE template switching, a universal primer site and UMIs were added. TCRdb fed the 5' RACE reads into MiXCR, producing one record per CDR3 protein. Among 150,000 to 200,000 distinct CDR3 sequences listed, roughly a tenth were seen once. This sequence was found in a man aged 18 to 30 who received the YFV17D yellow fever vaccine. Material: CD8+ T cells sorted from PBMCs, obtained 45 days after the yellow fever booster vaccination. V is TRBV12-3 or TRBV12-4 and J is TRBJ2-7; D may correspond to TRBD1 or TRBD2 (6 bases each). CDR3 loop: CASSLGTGASYEQYF. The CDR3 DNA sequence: TGTGCCAGCAGTTTAGGGACGGGGGCATCCTACGAGCAGTACTTC.